These 11 T cell receptor beta chains share one sample of origin, sequenced in a study of blood T cells in healthy people across ages. A J-beta primer mix and a sample-barcoded 5' primer were used in a second PCR of about 7 to 12 cycles. TCRdb ran MiXCR on the 5' RACE reads and lists one entry per CDR3 protein. The sample includes over 1,500,000 distinct CDR3 sequences, approximately 40% of them seen just once. Sequenced input: blood. These receptors were taken from a human donor in good health.

The sample holds a few counts of this clonotype. This chain uses TRBV4-3 with TRBJ1-4, with TRBD1 as a possible D gene (5 bases). V lost 4 bases and J lost 3, with 9 bases in between. The CDR3 spans 14 residues. CDR1 is LGHNA, CDR2 YSLEER, per germline. CDR3: CASSPTASNEKLFF. Written as DNA, the CDR3 is TGCGCCAGCAGCCCGACAGCTTCTAATGAAAAACTGTTTTTT.

V gene TRBV6-2 or TRBV6-3 combines with J gene TRBJ1-1, with unresolved D. The V gene lost 7 bases and the J gene lost 1 base, with 16 bases spanning the gap. This CDR3 region has 15 residues. CDR1 MNHEY and CDR2 SVGEGT come from the germline V gene. The CDR3 reads CASTIFTGRNTEAFF. As DNA, the CDR3 is TGTGCCAGCACCATCTTCACCGGACGGAACACTGAAGCTTTCTTT.

This clonotype was detected a few times. V and J are TRBV6-6 and TRBJ2-1; maybe TRBD2 (5 bases). Trimming removed 5 bases at V and 9 bases at J, with 11 bases between. Germline loops: CDR1 MNHNY, CDR2 SVGAGI (reference sequence). This CDR3 is built from 12 residues. CDR3 region: CASSRLTSEQFF. The CDR3 DNA reads TGTGCCAGCAGTCGACTTACTAGTGAGCAGTTCTTC.

This clonotype came up a few times. The V and J genes are TRBV20-1 and TRBJ1-4, with D possibly matching TRBD1 (6 bases). The CDR3 is 15 amino acids. Trimming removed 3 bases at V and 0 bases at J, with 11 bases between. The germline V gene has CDR1 DFQATT and CDR2 SNEGSKA (reference sequence). The CDR3 DNA sequence: TGCAGTGCTAGTGGGGCAGGGGCAACTAATGAAAAACTGTTTTTT. Translated: CSASGAGATNEKLFF.

The V call is TRBV7-2, the J call TRBJ2-4, with D possibly being TRBD1 or TRBD2 (5 bases each). Trimming removed 5 bases at V and 8 bases at J, with 19 bases between. The CDR3 extends over 15 amino acids. CDR1 is SGHTA, CDR2 FQGNSA, per germline. This CDR3 is CASSMGGSWGYIQYF. The DNA of the CDR3 is TGTGCCAGCAGCATGGGCGGATCCTGGGGGTACATTCAGTACTTC.

The V gene is TRBV7-2, the J gene TRBJ2-3, with D possibly being TRBD2 (5 bases). The V end was cut by 5 bases, the J end by 3 bases, with 21 bases between. Germline assignment: CDR1 SGHTA and CDR2 FQGNSA. This CDR3 contains 17 residues. The CDR3 coding sequence is TGTGCCAGCAGCCCCCGCCCGACATCCCCGGGAACAGATACGCAGTATTTT. It codes for CASSPRPTSPGTDTQYF.

The rearrangement links TRBV7-9 to TRBJ1-2; possible D gene TRBD1, 6 bases. The CDR3 totals 14 residues. Trimming took 1 base from V and 4 from J, leaving 10 bases between them. Germline V gene lookup returns CDR1 SEHNR and CDR2 FQNEAQ (reference sequence). CDR3 in DNA: TGTGCCAGCAGCTTAGAGGGGGTTTTCTATGGCTACACCTTC. As protein: CASSLEGVFYGYTF.

This clonotype was seen a few times. The rearrangement links TRBV28 to TRBJ2-1, with 10 bases aligning to TRBD1. The CDR3 runs 16 residues. The V gene's germline CDR1 is MDHEN and CDR2 SYDVKM. V was pared by 6 bases and J by 8 bases, with 13 bases of the junction left unmatched. The CDR3 DNA sequence: TGTGCCAGCAGAGACCATAGGGGACAGGGGACCTATGAGCAGTTCTTC. It codes for CASRDHRGQGTYEQFF. Full variable domain (missing parts from reference TRBV28 and TRBJ2-1): DVKVTQSSRYLVKRTGEKVFLECVQDMDHENMFWYRQDPGLGLRLIYFSYDVKMKEKGDIPEGYSVSREKKERFSLILESASTNQTSMYLCASRDHRGQGTYEQFFGPGTRLTVL.

This clonotype was observed a handful of times. The chain recombines TRBV4-3 with TRBJ2-7; 8 positions match TRBD1. Germline V lookup: CDR1 LGHNA, CDR2 YSLEER. This CDR3 is 17 amino acids long. The trim removed 0 bases at V and 7 bases at J, leaving 14 bases unmatched. CDR3 sequence: CASSQDGLGTGQTEQYF. The CDR3 coding sequence is TGCGCCAGCAGCCAAGATGGGCTCGGGACAGGCCAGACGGAGCAGTACTTC.

The CDR3 here is CASELGRLGVKNIQYF. The CDR3 DNA sequence: TGTGCCAGCGAGCTCGGGAGGTTGGGAGTCAAAAACATTCAGTACTTC. The J gene is TRBJ2-4, the V gene TRBV11-3; 7 bases are shared with TRBD2. Germline CDR1 and CDR2: SGHNT and YENEEA. V dropped 8 bases and J dropped 3; count of bases not matched to a gene: 13. This CDR3 is 16 amino acids long.

This rearrangement joins TRBV12-3 or TRBV12-4 to TRBJ2-5; 11 positions match TRBD2. The CDR3 has 15 residues. The J segment lost 5 bases and the V segment lost 7 bases, leaving 9 bases of the junction unmatched. CDR3 protein: CASTLSGGAGETQYF. CDR3 nucleotides: TGTGCCAGCACCCTTAGCGGGGGGGCCGGCGAGACCCAGTACTTC.